This TCR beta chain was documented in a study of blood T cells in healthy people across ages. The CDR3 has 16 amino acids. Through a sample-barcoded 5' primer and a J-beta primer mix, a second PCR was run for roughly 7 to 12 cycles. One entry per CDR3 protein, called by TCRdb with MiXCR from the 5' RACE reads. The sample has 1.5 million to 2 million distinct CDR3 sequences; around half are singletons. The V and J genes are TRBV21-1 and TRBJ2-7; the D segment call TRBD1 is taken from the table without a DNA check. The DNA end is a closer match to TRBJ2-5, so the J assignment may be wrong. TRBV21-1 is flagged as a pseudogene. The specimen sequenced was blood. This TCR came from a woman in her thirties or forties in good health. The CDR3 region is CASSKPRTGVRETQYF. The CDR3, as DNA: TGTGCCAGCAGCAAACCCAGGACAGGGGTTCGGGAGACCCAGTACTTC.